This passage covers 27 T cell receptor beta chains from one sample sequenced in a study of vaccination and CD4 T cells after COVID-19. No antigen is known for these receptors. Treatment of the sample: roughly 11-day PBMC culture with coronavirus spike peptide pools or control peptides (ViraFEST assay). Sequencing of DNA taken from cultured CD4+ T cells relied on the Oncomine TCR Beta short-read assay. One entry per CDR3 protein, called by TCRdb with MiXCR from the PCR reads. The sample lists tens of thousands of distinct CDR3 sequences, about 52% occurring once. Sequences were obtained from CD4+ T cells from blood, cultured in vitro. These receptors were obtained from a human donor who had recovered from COVID-19.

The V call is TRBV5-4, the J call TRBJ1-4; the D is unclear. From germline, CDR1 is SGHNT and CDR2 YYREEE (reference sequence). The CDR3 is made up of 12 amino acids. V was pared by 3 bases and J by 11 bases, with 11 bases between. The CDR3 sequence: CASSSGGSKLFF. The CDR3 DNA sequence: TGTGCCAGCAGCTCAGGCGGGTCTAAACTGTTTTTT.

In its sample, this clonotype was seen once. This chain joins TRBV19 and TRBJ2-7; TRBD2 might be the D (5 bases). Germline V gene lookup returns CDR1 LNHDA and CDR2 SQIVND (reference sequence). Deletions cut 1 base from V and 7 bases from J, with 11 bases between. CDR3 length equals 13 residues. The CDR3 is CASSIVDGVEQYF. The CDR3 nucleotides read TGTGCCAGTAGTATAGTAGACGGGGTTGAGCAGTACTTC. Together with reference TRBV19 and TRBJ2-7, the CDR3 gives the full variable domain: DGGITQSPKYLFRKEGQNVTLSCEQNLNHDAMYWYRQDPGQGLRLIYYSQIVNDFQKGDIAEGYSVSREKKESFPLTVTSAQKNPTAFYLCASSIVDGVEQYFGPGTRLTVT.

The chain links TRBV5-4 to TRBJ2-5; tentatively, D is TRBD1 (6 bases). The CDR3 has 14 residues. The germline V gene has CDR1 SGHNT and CDR2 YYREEE (reference sequence). V was cut by 5 bases and J by 3 bases, with 14 bases left in between. The DNA for the CDR3 is TGTGCCAGCAGTTCTCTACAGGGAGAAGAGACCCAGTACTTC. This gives the protein CASSSLQGEETQYF.

This chain links TRBV25-1 with TRBJ1-5, with D tentatively TRBD1 (5 bases). Germline assignment: CDR1 MGHDK and CDR2 SYGVNS. The CDR3 has 13 residues. Trimming pared 8 bases from V and 2 bases from J, leaving 10 bases between. The CDR3 region is CASQRDGNQPQHF. The CDR3 DNA is TGTGCCAGCCAGCGGGACGGCAATCAGCCCCAGCATTTT.

The chain has TRBV12-3 or TRBV12-4 and TRBJ1-4; TRBD1 matches at 8 bases. The CDR3 covers 15 residues. The ends lost 5 bases at V and 7 bases at J; junction bases unmatched: 9. CDR3 region: CASSRTGRTSEKLFF. The CDR3 DNA follows: TGTGCCAGCAGTCGGACAGGGAGAACCTCTGAAAAACTGTTTTTT.

This rearrangement joins TRBV28 to TRBJ1-2; 7 nucleotides agree with TRBD1. The CDR3 loop spans 15 amino acids. Germline CDR1 and CDR2: MDHEN and SYDVKM. The trim removed 3 bases at V and 4 bases at J, leaving 8 bases unmatched. The CDR3 spells CASSLGGQGGYGYTF. CDR3 in DNA: TGTGCCAGCAGTTTGGGTGGCCAGGGGGGCTATGGCTACACCTTC.

This clonotype was counted between two and nine times. The CDR3, as DNA: TGTGCCAGCGACTCCAACAGGGATAATTCACCCCTCCACTTT. Protein product: CASDSNRDNSPLHF. This chain connects TRBV6-1 to TRBJ1-6, with a tentative D call TRBD1 (6 bases). The CDR3 extends over 14 amino acids. Germline V lookup: CDR1 MNHNS, CDR2 SASEGT. Trimming stripped 8 bases from V and 5 bases from J, with 13 bases between.

A few counts support this clonotype. The rearrangement joins TRBV20-1 to TRBJ1-2, with a possible D match to TRBD1 (5 bases). This CDR3 contains 13 residues. CDR1 DFQATT and CDR2 SNEGSKA come from the germline V gene (reference sequence). The germline V and J ends were trimmed by 3 bases and 2 bases, with 10 bases remaining between them. The CDR3, as DNA: TGCAGTGCTAGGCGGGGCCCCAACTATGGCTACACCTTC. It codes for CSARRGPNYGYTF.

The J gene is TRBJ2-7, the V gene TRBV20-1; TRBD2 aligns across 14 bases. This CDR3 spans 19 amino acids. V dropped 1 base and J dropped 2; count of bases not matched to a gene: 13. Germline-derived CDR1 and CDR2 are DFQATT and SNEGSKA (reference sequence). CDR3 amino acids: CSARVNLGLAGGKTYEQYF. DNA of the CDR3: TGCAGTGCTAGAGTGAACCTAGGACTAGCGGGGGGAAAAACCTACGAGCAGTACTTC.

This clonotype was found a few times. The rearrangement joins TRBV7-8 to TRBJ2-7; the D gene is possibly TRBD1 (6 bases). CDR3 size: 15 residues. V lost 5 bases and J lost 0, with 14 bases in between. Germline V lookup: CDR1 SGHVS, CDR2 FQNEAQ. The CDR3 sequence: CASSLRGTNSYEQYF. In DNA form, the CDR3 reads TGTGCCAGCAGCCTTAGGGGGACCAACTCCTACGAGCAGTACTTC.

V gene TRBV20-1 combines with J gene TRBJ2-3, with 8 bases fitting TRBD2. The V gene end was trimmed by 0 bases and the J gene end by 4 bases; junction bases not matched to a gene: 9. Germline loops: CDR1 DFQATT, CDR2 SNEGSKA (reference sequence). The CDR3 is 16 amino acids. CDR3 nucleotide sequence: TGCAGTGCTAGAGACCTTAGTAGCGGGGTCGCAGATACGCAGTATTTT. Protein sequence: CSARDLSSGVADTQYF.

This clonotype has only a few counts. The rearrangement uses TRBV19 and TRBJ1-1; D not resolved. The length of the CDR3 is 13 residues. The ends were cut back, 5 bases at V and 2 bases at J, with 9 bases in the middle. Per the germline V gene, CDR1 is LNHDA and CDR2 is SQIVND (reference sequence). The CDR3 DNA reads TGTGCCAGTAGTTCCACCATCAACACTGAAGCTTTCTTT. Amino acids: CASSSTINTEAFF.

The chain joins TRBV24-1 to TRBJ2-3, with 7 positions matching TRBD1. Germline V gene lookup returns CDR1 KGHDR and CDR2 SFDVKD. The CDR3 is made up of 16 amino acids. Losses at the gene ends were 4 bases for V and 0 bases for J; bases not matched to a gene: 6. CDR3: CATSENRGKSTDTQYF. The CDR3 DNA reads TGTGCCACCAGTGAAAACAGGGGCAAAAGCACAGATACGCAGTATTTT.

The CDR3 nucleotides read TGTGCCAGCAGCTTCCCGGGAACCAACACTGAAGCTTTCTTT. Protein sequence: CASSFPGTNTEAFF. V gene TRBV11-1 combines with J gene TRBJ1-1; D unclear. The V gene's germline CDR1 is SGHAT and CDR2 FQDESV (reference sequence). Trimming pared 3 bases from V and 2 bases from J, leaving 10 bases between. The CDR3 length is 14 residues.

V is TRBV6-1 and J is TRBJ2-7; 7 positions match TRBD1. CDR1 and CDR2 (germline): MNHNS, SASEGT. The V gene end was trimmed by 3 bases and the J gene end by 4 bases; junction bases not matched to a gene: 6. The CDR3 contains 14 residues. The CDR3 loop is CASSDLARGYEQYF. For the CDR3, the DNA is TGTGCCAGCAGTGATCTCGCCAGGGGGTACGAGCAGTACTTC.

V and J are TRBV4-1 and TRBJ2-7, with 11 bases identical to TRBD1. The CDR3 is 15 residues long. Losses at the gene ends were 2 bases for V and 7 bases for J; bases not matched to a gene: 7. The germline V gene encodes CDR1 MGHRA and CDR2 YSYEKL. The CDR3 bases are TGCGCCAGCAGCCAAATGGGACAGGGGGAGCAGGAGCAGTACTTC. This gives the protein CASSQMGQGEQEQYF.

This clonotype was found a few times. This sequence joins TRBV27 and TRBJ1-5; a weak D match, TRBD1 (5 bases). Germline values: CDR1 MNHEY, CDR2 SMNVEV (reference sequence). This CDR3 has 14 residues. V lost 6 bases and J lost 4, with 13 bases in between. The CDR3 DNA sequence: TGTGCCAGCAGCCGGGGCCGAGGGAATCAGCCCCAGCATTTT. Residues: CASSRGRGNQPQHF.

The J gene is TRBJ2-7, the V gene TRBV6-1; TRBD2 matches 7 bases. The CDR3 runs to 14 residues. V gave up 2 bases and J gave up 2 bases; unmatched junction bases: 3. From germline, CDR1 is MNHNS and CDR2 SASEGT. The CDR3 protein is CASSERGDTYEQYF. The CDR3 DNA sequence: TGTGCCAGCAGTGAACGGGGGGATACCTACGAGCAGTACTTC.

In its sample, this clonotype was seen a few times. This chain links TRBV7-2 with TRBJ2-2; 8 bases are a match to TRBD1. The trim removed 8 bases at V and 4 bases at J, leaving 3 bases unmatched. CDR3 length: 13 amino acids. The germline CDR1 and CDR2 sequences are SGHTA and FQGNSA. The CDR3 here is CASRQGSTGELFF. In DNA form, the CDR3 reads TGTGCCAGCCGACAGGGGAGCACCGGGGAGCTGTTTTTT.

This chain joins TRBV6-2 or TRBV6-3 and TRBJ2-5; the match to TRBD1 covers 8 bases. Looked up from germline, CDR1 is MNHEY and CDR2 is SVGEGT. J lost 2 bases, V lost 6 bases, and 11 bases had no gene match. This CDR3 comprises 16 residues. CDR3 loop: CASSSGTGHIQETQYF. For the CDR3, the DNA is TGTGCCAGCAGCTCCGGGACAGGACATATACAAGAGACCCAGTACTTC.

This clonotype has more than one count but fewer than ten. The rearrangement links TRBV20-1 to TRBJ2-5, with TRBD2 matching over 12 bases. This CDR3 comprises 14 residues. Germline V lookup: CDR1 DFQATT, CDR2 SNEGSKA (reference sequence). V lost 7 bases and J lost 2; bases outside the gene matches: 5. CDR3 in amino acids: CSGLLAGGQETQYF. CDR3 nucleotide sequence: TGCAGTGGCCTACTAGCGGGGGGACAAGAGACCCAGTACTTC.

The chain carries TRBV11-2 and TRBJ2-5; unclear D gene. CDR3 length: 13 amino acids. V was shortened by 4 bases and J by 1 base, with 7 bases between the two germline ends. Germline V CDR1 and CDR2: SGHAT, FQNNGV. CDR3: CASSSQVQETQYF. The DNA for the CDR3 is TGTGCCAGCAGCTCTCAGGTCCAAGAGACCCAGTACTTC.

The chain uses TRBV7-2 and TRBJ1-4, with TRBD1 identical over 8 bases. Germline lookup yields CDR1 SGHTA and CDR2 FQGNSA. The CDR3 is 14 residues long. Germline trimming cut 3 bases from V and 8 bases from J; bases unmatched to any gene: 5. This chain's CDR3 is CASSLDRAEEKLFF. CDR3 DNA: TGTGCCAGCAGCTTGGACAGGGCAGAGGAAAAACTGTTTTTT.

The chain is built from TRBV27 and TRBJ1-6; TRBD1 might be the D (5 bases). The CDR3 extends over 15 amino acids. CDR1 MNHEY and CDR2 SMNVEV come from the germline V gene (reference sequence). V lost 4 bases to trimming and J lost 7 bases, with 14 bases between them. The CDR3 DNA follows: TGTGCCAGCAGTTCCCGAGGAGGGACGAATTCACCCCTCCACTTT. Encoded protein: CASSSRGGTNSPLHF.

The chain carries TRBV28 and TRBJ1-1; D is undetermined. Germline-derived CDR1 and CDR2 are MDHEN and SYDVKM. The length of the CDR3 is 14 residues. V lost 5 bases to trimming and J lost 4 bases, with 14 bases between them. The CDR3 region is CASSGATWSTEAFF. CDR3 in DNA: TGTGCCAGCAGTGGAGCAACTTGGAGCACTGAAGCTTTCTTT.

J is TRBJ1-6 and V is TRBV19; D not certain. Deletions cut 3 bases from V and 5 bases from J, with 11 bases between. Germline CDR1 and CDR2: LNHDA and SQIVND (reference sequence). The CDR3 extends over 15 amino acids. The chain's CDR3 is CASSMNFLNNSPLHF. Written as DNA, the CDR3 is TGTGCCAGTAGTATGAACTTCTTGAATAATTCACCCCTCCACTTT.

This clonotype was seen a handful of times. The chain combines TRBV20-1 with TRBJ2-3; 8 bases are shared with TRBD1. With 5 bases clipped from V and 2 bases from J, the junction kept 6 bases outside the gene matches. Germline lookup yields CDR1 DFQATT and CDR2 SNEGSKA (reference sequence). The length of the CDR3 is 14 residues. The CDR3 loop reads CSAPIRGLTDTQYF. Here the CDR3 DNA reads TGCAGTGCTCCTATCAGGGGGCTCACAGATACGCAGTATTTT.